One sample yielded the 16 T cell receptor beta chains listed below, sequenced in a study of spatial heterogeneity in lung cancer. General observations from the study: Expanded intratumoral alpha and beta TCR counts tracked tumor mutation counts.

Stated time point: sample taken at primary tumor resection. No antigens are known for them. TCRdb reprocessed the 5' RACE reads via MiXCR and lists one record per CDR3 protein. The sample gives several thousand distinct CDR3 sequences, about an eighth of which show up once; about 10% is in the top ten. This sample comprised lung tumor tissue, obtained at surgery. All receptors come from a male donor with early-stage non-small cell lung cancer.

This clonotype was detected many times. Being off target in a library aimed at alpha chains, this beta chain has a size of little meaning. The V and J genes are TRBV6-5 and TRBJ2-7, with D unresolved. CDR3 length equals 11 residues. Trimming pared 4 bases from V and 6 bases from J, leaving 7 bases between. Germline assignment: CDR1 MNHEY and CDR2 SVGAGI. The CDR3 bases are TGTGCCAGCAGTTTGAATGGCGAGCAGTACTTC. Encoded protein: CASSLNGEQYF.

In this sample, this clonotype turned up many times. The library was designed around alpha chains, so this beta chain is a stray read whose abundance carries little weight. The chain is built from TRBV3-1 and TRBJ1-1; the D is unclear. The CDR3 has 16 residues. With 4 bases removed from V and 0 bases from J, the gap between germline ends came to 15 bases. In germline, CDR1 is LGHDT, CDR2 YNNKEL (reference sequence). The CDR3 loop reads CASSRPGTYMNTEAFF. The CDR3 DNA reads as TGTGCCAGCAGCCGTCCAGGAACTTACATGAACACTGAAGCTTTCTTT.

By share, this clonotype ranks as large. Found in a library prepared for alpha chains, this beta chain is an off-target read, and its abundance has little meaning. The chain links TRBV28 to TRBJ2-7; TRBD1 is a possible D gene (7 bases). The CDR3 is 13 residues long. Trimming removed 6 bases from V and 6 bases from J, with 15 bases in between. Germline V lookup: CDR1 MDHEN, CDR2 SYDVKM. This CDR3 reads CASSLGTAGEQYF. CDR3 in DNA: TGTGCCAGCAGCCTAGGGACAGCGGGCGAGCAGTACTTC.

This clonotype is medium-sized. This beta chain is a stray sequence in a library constructed for alpha chains; its clone size is not meaningful. V gene TRBV3-1 combines with J gene TRBJ2-5; 11 nucleotides agree with TRBD2. V dropped 5 bases and J dropped 4; count of bases not matched to a gene: 9. Per the germline V gene, CDR1 is LGHDT and CDR2 is YNNKEL (reference sequence). The CDR3 is 16 residues long. CDR3 nucleotide sequence: TGTGCCAGCAGCTCTGGGACTAGCGGTCGGGTAGAGACCCAGTACTTC. Its translation is CASSSGTSGRVETQYF.

With regard to this clonotype: Within a library made for alpha chains, this beta chain is off target, and its count is uninformative. The chain is built from TRBV30 and TRBJ1-1; D remains ambiguous. Germline V gives CDR1 GTSNPN, CDR2 SVGIG (reference sequence). The CDR3 has 13 amino acids. V was shortened by 0 bases and J by 5 bases, with 10 bases between the two germline ends. CDR3 sequence (DNA): TGTGCCTGGAGTGTGAGCGGTGAAACTGAAGCTTTCTTT. Protein product: CAWSVSGETEAFF.

This clonotype was seen at least ten times. The size of this beta chain means little, since it is a stray read in a library made for alpha chains. The rearrangement uses TRBV6-1 and TRBJ2-7; 11 bases line up with TRBD2. Looked up from germline, CDR1 is MNHNS and CDR2 is SASEGT. The CDR3 consists of 14 residues. Trimming removed 6 bases from V and 7 bases from J; junction bases left unmatched: 8. The CDR3 nucleotides are TGTGCCAGCAGGATAGCGGGAGGGCCGAGTGAGCAGTACTTC. Its protein product is CASRIAGGPSEQYF.

This clonotype came up many times. With the library built for alpha chains, this beta chain is off target and its frequency is not meaningful. V gene TRBV4-1 combines with J gene TRBJ2-1; 10 bases map to TRBD2. This CDR3 is built from 18 residues. V was pared by 4 bases and J by 0 bases, with 9 bases of the junction left unmatched. Germline V gene data show CDR1 as MGHRA and CDR2 as YSYEKL. The DNA of the CDR3 is TGCGCCAGCAGCCGAGGACTAGCGGAGGGGAGCTCCTACAATGAGCAGTTCTTC. Amino acid sequence: CASSRGLAEGSSYNEQFF.

This clonotype appeared many times. Because this beta chain is a stray read in a library intended to capture alpha chains, its abundance should not be given much weight. The chain has TRBV29-1 and TRBJ2-7; 12 nucleotides align to TRBD2. Germline values: CDR1 SQVTM, CDR2 ANQGSEA. This CDR3 is built from 15 residues. The V segment lost 3 bases and the J segment 4 bases; nucleotides outside the gene matches: 7. CDR3 residues: CSVDSTTSGRYEQYF. CDR3 coding DNA: TGCAGCGTTGATTCCACTACTAGCGGGAGGTACGAGCAGTACTTC.

In its sample, this clonotype is large. Little can be read into the size of this beta chain, an off-target read in a library designed for alpha chains. The rearrangement uses TRBV6-1 and TRBJ2-2, with D hard to call. Germline-derived CDR1 and CDR2 are MNHNS and SASEGT. The length of the CDR3 is 13 residues. Trimming shortened V by 7 bases and J by 0 bases, and 6 bases separated the two germline ends. In DNA form, the CDR3 reads TGTGCCAGCATGTCTGCGAACACCGGGGAGCTGTTTTTT. Amino acids: CASMSANTGELFF.

This clonotype is judged medium-sized. With the library built for alpha chains, this beta chain is off target and its frequency is not meaningful. The chain combines TRBV2 with TRBJ1-3; D unresolved. The CDR3 covers 13 residues. V lost 4 bases and J 2 bases, leaving 6 bases between the germline ends. Per germline, CDR1 SNHLY and CDR2 FYNNEI. The CDR3 region is CASSGTAGNTIYF. The CDR3 nucleotides are TGTGCCAGCAGTGGGACGGCTGGAAACACCATATATTTT.

This clonotype was seen many times. This beta chain represents an off-target read in a library built for alpha chains; its size is of limited meaning. The chain joins TRBV20-1 to TRBJ2-5, with D perhaps matching TRBD1 (6 bases). The germline V and J ends were trimmed by 5 bases and 5 bases, with 9 bases remaining between them. The length of the CDR3 is 11 residues. From germline, CDR1 is DFQATT and CDR2 SNEGSKA (reference sequence). CDR3 region: CSASGEETQYF. CDR3 in DNA: TGCAGTGCTTCAGGGGAGGAGACCCAGTACTTC.

This clonotype rates as medium-sized. This beta chain is a stray read from a library made for alpha chains; its abundance is not meaningful. The rearrangement joins TRBV27 to TRBJ2-1; 12 nucleotides align to TRBD2. Germline loops: CDR1 MNHEY, CDR2 SMNVEV (reference sequence). There are 19 residues in the CDR3. The V and J ends lost 4 bases and 0 bases, in that order; junction bases with no gene match: 10. CDR3 residues: CASSYASGRVLSSYNEQFF. The CDR3 DNA reads TGTGCCAGCAGTTATGCTAGCGGGAGGGTCCTAAGCTCCTACAATGAGCAGTTCTTC.

This clonotype has at least ten counts. The size of this beta chain means little, since it is a stray read in a library made for alpha chains. This chain connects TRBV7-9 to TRBJ2-1, with unresolved D. The CDR3 extends over 11 amino acids. V lost 5 bases to trimming and J lost 8 bases, with 7 bases between them. Germline V gives CDR1 SEHNR, CDR2 FQNEAQ (reference sequence). CDR3 sequence (DNA): TGTGCCAGCAGCCCGGTCGATGAGCAGTTCTTC. This translates into CASSPVDEQFF. Looking up the rest from reference TRBV7-9 and TRBJ2-1 gives the full variable domain: DTGVSQNPRHKITKRGQNVTFRCDPISEHNRLYWYRQTLGQGPEFLTYFQNEAQLEKSRLLSDRFSAERPKGSFSTLEIQRTEQGDSAMYLCASSPVDEQFFGPGTRLTVL.

Concerning this clonotype: This beta chain represents an off-target read in a library built for alpha chains; its size is of limited meaning. V is TRBV6-2 or TRBV6-3 and J is TRBJ2-3, with D possibly called TRBD1 or TRBD2 (6 bases each). From germline, CDR1 is MNHEY and CDR2 SVGEGT. Trimming took off 5 bases at V and 2 bases at J, with 14 bases between the two ends. The CDR3 consists of 15 residues. The CDR3 protein is CASSPARGPTDTQYF. The CDR3 DNA reads TGTGCCAGCAGTCCCGCCCGGGGGCCCACAGATACGCAGTATTTT.

Worth noting for this clonotype: This beta chain slipped into a library made for alpha chains as a stray read, so its size is not meaningful. V usage is TRBV28 and J usage is TRBJ2-7, with TRBD1 identical over 10 bases. J gave up 3 bases and V 4 bases, and 3 bases lay outside the gene matches. Germline values: CDR1 MDHEN, CDR2 SYDVKM. The CDR3 contains 14 residues. This CDR3 is CASSSGTGDYEQYF. In DNA, the CDR3 is TGTGCCAGCAGTTCTGGGACAGGGGACTACGAGCAGTACTTC.

Ten or more counts support this clonotype. This beta chain is off target for a library built for alpha chains, so its abundance means little. V gene TRBV2 combines with J gene TRBJ2-7; tentatively, D is TRBD2 (6 bases). Germline V gene sequence: CDR1 SNHLY, CDR2 FYNNEI. The CDR3 runs 14 residues. The V end was cut by 6 bases, the J end by 5 bases, with 17 bases between. CDR3 in amino acids: CASRGGIGGDEQYF. CDR3 nucleotides: TGTGCCAGCAGGGGCGGGATAGGCGGGGACGAGCAGTACTTC.